This T cell receptor (beta chain) was recorded in a study of T cell clonality in common variable immunodeficiency. Regarding the study as a whole: Shared TCRbeta clones were fewer between CVID subjects than controls. Compared with healthy controls, CVID subjects showed increased TCRbeta clonality, mostly in about a third. Reportedly, TCR beta sequences from common variable immunodeficiency showed fewer deletions and N-nucleotide insertions.

This clone was seen repeatedly, ten times or more. Antigen: not known. Read data end 3 residues before the CDR3 end; the end is taken from the germline J gene. This CDR3 has 13 amino acids. CDR1 is MNHEY, CDR2 SVGEGT, per germline. CVID and control samples used equivalent genomic DNA input. Libraries were prepared by immunoSEQ multiplex PCR; TCRdb keeps only in-frame clonotypes and omits some of them. The data show some 40,000 clones, with none appearing a single time. Sequencing input: peripheral blood mononuclear cells. V is TRBV6-2 or TRBV6-3 and J is TRBJ1-1, with 7 bases matching TRBD1. The receptor comes from a person aged 18-70 years in good health. The CDR3 protein is CASTDVEGAEAFF. Partial CDR3 DNA: TGTGCCAGCACCGACGTGGAGGGGGCAGAA.